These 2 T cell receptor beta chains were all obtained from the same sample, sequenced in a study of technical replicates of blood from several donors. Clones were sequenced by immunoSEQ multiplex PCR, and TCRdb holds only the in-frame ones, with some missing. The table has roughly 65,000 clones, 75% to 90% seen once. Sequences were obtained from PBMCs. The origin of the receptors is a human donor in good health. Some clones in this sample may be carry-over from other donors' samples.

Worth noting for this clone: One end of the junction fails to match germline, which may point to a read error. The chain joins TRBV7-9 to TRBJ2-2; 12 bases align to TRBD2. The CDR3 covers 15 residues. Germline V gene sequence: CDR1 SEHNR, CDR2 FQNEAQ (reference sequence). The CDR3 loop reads CASSLAGGDTGELFF. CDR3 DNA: TGTGCCAGCAGCCTAGCGGGAGGGGACACCGGGGAGCTGTTTTTT.

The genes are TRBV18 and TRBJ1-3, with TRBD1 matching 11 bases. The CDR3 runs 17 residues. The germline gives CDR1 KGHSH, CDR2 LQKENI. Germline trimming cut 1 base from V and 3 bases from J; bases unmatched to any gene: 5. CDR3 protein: CASSPLGQGAYGNTIYF. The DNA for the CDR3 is TGTGCCAGCTCACCACTAGGACAGGGGGCATATGGAAACACCATATATTTT.